These 3 T cell receptor beta chains share one sample of origin, sequenced in a study of cytomegalovirus exposure and HLA in healthy donors. Primers for the PCR totalled 60 Vbeta and 13 Jbeta. TCRdb's copy holds only in-frame clones and misses some; the assay was immunoSEQ multiplex PCR. The repertoire includes about 180,000 clones, 76% of them detected once, and around 1.6% sits in the top ten. Sequenced input: PBMCs. All receptors come from a man between 18 and 29 years old in good health and CMV-seronegative.

This chain links TRBV19 with TRBJ2-3, with 11 bases matching TRBD1. The CDR3 is made up of 18 amino acids. Trimming took 4 bases from V and 0 from J; bases not matched to a gene: 9. Germline CDR1 and CDR2: LNHDA and SQIVND (reference sequence). CDR3 sequence: CASSKDRGPFSSTDTQYF. The CDR3 DNA reads as TGTGCCAGTAGTAAGGACAGGGGGCCCTTTTCTAGCACAGATACGCAGTATTTT.

V usage is TRBV14 and J usage is TRBJ2-7; the match to TRBD2 covers 13 bases. The CDR3 contains 20 residues. The ends lost 2 bases at V and 6 bases at J; junction bases unmatched: 19. Germline values: CDR1 SGHDN, CDR2 FVKESK. The CDR3 DNA is TGTGCCAGCAGCCAAATCCCTCCCGGACTAGCGGGAGCCAGGTTCTCCGAGCAGTACTTC. Encoded protein: CASSQIPPGLAGARFSEQYF.

The chain uses TRBV6-5 and TRBJ2-7; D is uncertain. From germline, CDR1 is MNHEY and CDR2 SVGAGI. The CDR3 is 15 residues long. Trimming removed 6 bases from V and 0 bases from J, with 15 bases in between. The CDR3 nucleotides are TGTGCCAGCAGGGTCACACGGTGGAGCTCCTACGAGCAGTACTTC. Protein sequence: CASRVTRWSSYEQYF.